The 8 T cell receptor beta chains in this list originate from one sample, sequenced in a study of cytomegalovirus exposure and HLA in healthy donors (dated by TCRdb to 2017 to 2019). The library came from the immunoSEQ multiplex PCR assay. For the multiplex PCR, a mixture combining 60 forward primers for TCR Vbeta segments and 13 reverse primers for TCR Jbeta segments was used. TCRdb retrieved this table from immuneACCESS and kept in-frame rearrangements only. Not all clones are present; in checked studies, unresolved V genes account for under half, and no reason is known for the remainder. This sample comprises fewer than 200,000 clones, about four fifths of them detected only once. The top ten clones comprise around 1% of the sample. Material for sequencing was PBMCs. The receptor set was obtained from a man younger than 45 in good health and CMV-seronegative.

The chain carries TRBV6-1 and TRBJ2-7, with TRBD1 matching 8 bases. CDR3 length equals 15 residues. V gave up 5 bases and J gave up 5 bases; unmatched junction bases: 11. Germline V gives CDR1 MNHNS, CDR2 SASEGT. In nucleotides, the CDR3 is TGTGCCAGCAGTCCGAGGGGCAGGGGGCTCGACGAGCAGTACTTC. Translating gives CASSPRGRGLDEQYF.

The rearrangement links TRBV7-9 to TRBJ2-7; possibly TRBD1 for D (5 bases). The germline V and J ends were trimmed by 4 bases and 0 bases, with 16 bases remaining between them. There are 16 residues in the CDR3. Germline CDR1 SEHNR, CDR2 FQNEAQ (reference sequence). CDR3 nucleotides: TGTGCCAGCAGCTGGAACAGGAATACAAGCTCCTACGAGCAGTACTTC. Amino acids: CASSWNRNTSSYEQYF.

This sequence joins TRBV7-2 and TRBJ2-7; 10 bases match TRBD2. Germline assignment: CDR1 SGHTA and CDR2 FQGNSA. CDR3 length equals 16 residues. The trim removed 5 bases at V and 4 bases at J, leaving 11 bases unmatched. The DNA for the CDR3 is TGTGCCAGCAGCCCCCCCGGGACTAGCGTGGGGTACGAGCAGTACTTC. Translated, it gives CASSPPGTSVGYEQYF.

The chain has TRBV7-6 and TRBJ2-1; 13 positions match TRBD2. Germline V gene sequence: CDR1 SGHVS, CDR2 FNYEAQ. V gave up 5 bases and J gave up 8 bases; unmatched junction bases: 24. This CDR3 contains 21 residues. CDR3: CASSPTFVWTSGRIGRDEQFF. The CDR3 DNA reads as TGTGCCAGCAGCCCTACATTCGTTTGGACTAGCGGGAGAATAGGAAGAGATGAGCAGTTCTTC. Filled out from reference TRBV7-6 and TRBJ2-1, the complete variable domain reads GAGVSQSPRYKVTKRGQDVALRCDPISGHVSLYWYRQALGQGPEFLTYFNYEAQQDKSGLPNDRFSAERPEGSISTLTIQRTEQRDSAMYRCASSPTFVWTSGRIGRDEQFFGPGTRLTVL.

The chain combines TRBV4-3 with TRBJ2-2; the match to TRBD2 covers 10 bases. The germline V gene encodes CDR1 LGHNA and CDR2 YSLEER. The CDR3 contains 17 residues. Trimming took 0 bases from V and 7 from J; bases not matched to a gene: 8. The CDR3 DNA follows: TGCGCCAGCAGCCAAGATCCGCCTAGCGGGAGAGTCGGGGAGCTGTTTTTT. It translates to CASSQDPPSGRVGELFF.

This clone has just a few counts. The CDR3 bases are TGTGCCAGCAGATCCACCGGGACAGGGATAGGCGAGCAGTACTTC. Its protein product is CASRSTGTGIGEQYF. V and J are TRBV6-5 and TRBJ2-7, with 9 positions matching TRBD1. V was pared by 6 bases and J by 6 bases, with 12 bases of the junction left unmatched. Germline CDR1 and CDR2: MNHEY and SVGAGI. This CDR3 comprises 15 residues.

Only one count was recorded for this clone. The chain employs TRBV27 and TRBJ1-3, with D possibly TRBD1 on 6 matching bases. The CDR3 contains 16 residues. Between the trimmed V and J ends, which lost 4 bases and 0 bases, there was a span of 13 bases. The germline CDR1 and CDR2 sequences are MNHEY and SMNVEV (reference sequence). CDR3 nucleotides: TGTGCCAGCAGTTCTGGACAGCGCCTCTCTGGAAACACCATATATTTT. Amino acid sequence: CASSSGQRLSGNTIYF.

The V gene is TRBV2, the J gene TRBJ1-2, with a possible D match to TRBD1 (5 bases). V shed 7 bases and J shed 4 bases, with 16 bases lying between them. Per germline, CDR1 SNHLY and CDR2 FYNNEI. The length of the CDR3 is 14 residues. CDR3 DNA: TGTGCCAGCATTGACCTGACAGACAGCTATGGCTACACCTTC. Protein: CASIDLTDSYGYTF.